The 23 T cell receptor beta chains reported below all come from one sample, sequenced in a study of cytomegalovirus exposure and HLA in healthy donors. The PCR had 60 Vbeta and 13 Jbeta primers. Here immunoSEQ multiplex PCR was the method, and the copy in TCRdb shows in-frame clones only, minus some. The sample carries around 160,000 clones, 75% recorded once. Sequencing used PBMCs. Every receptor here comes from a woman aged 40-49 years in good health and CMV-seropositive.

The chain is built from TRBV2 and TRBJ1-2; D possibly corresponds to TRBD1 (6 bases). Trimming removed 6 bases at V and 0 bases at J, with 11 bases between. Germline V gene lookup returns CDR1 SNHLY and CDR2 FYNNEI. This CDR3 region has 14 residues. CDR3 coding DNA: TGTGCCAGCAGGGTGGACAGCTCTAACTATGGCTACACCTTC. This translates into CASRVDSSNYGYTF.

The DNA for the CDR3 is TGTGCCAGCAGTGCGCGGGGGGGGCGGAGTGGTGAGCAGTTCTTC. This translates into CASSARGGRSGEQFF. The rearrangement links TRBV2 to TRBJ2-1, with 9 positions matching TRBD2. The CDR3 is 15 amino acids. Per the germline V gene, CDR1 is SNHLY and CDR2 is FYNNEI. J lost 9 bases, V lost 4 bases, and 10 bases had no gene match.

The rearrangement links TRBV28 to TRBJ2-7, with TRBD2 matching over 9 bases. The length of the CDR3 is 16 residues. Germline assignment: CDR1 MDHEN and CDR2 SYDVKM. After removal of 5 bases from V and 4 bases from J, the junction contained 12 bases not matched to a gene. CDR3 sequence: CASSPLASGNLYEQYF. In DNA form, the CDR3 reads TGTGCCAGCAGTCCCCTCGCTAGCGGGAATCTTTACGAGCAGTACTTC. Drawing the rest from reference TRBV28 and TRBJ2-7, the complete variable domain is DVKVTQSSRYLVKRTGEKVFLECVQDMDHENMFWYRQDPGLGLRLIYFSYDVKMKEKGDIPEGYSVSREKKERFSLILESASTNQTSMYLCASSPLASGNLYEQYFGPGTRLTVT.

The chain employs TRBV7-2 and TRBJ2-7; a weak D match, TRBD1 (6 bases). Germline CDR1 reads SGHTA; CDR2 reads FQGNSA. CDR3 length: 16 amino acids. The V gene lost 5 bases and the J gene lost 3 bases, with 20 bases spanning the gap. The CDR3 DNA reads TGTGCCAGCAGCCACCGGACAGCGCTAGTATTCTACGAGCAGTACTTC. Protein sequence: CASSHRTALVFYEQYF.

The chain is built from TRBV5-1 and TRBJ2-3, with TRBD2 matching over 10 bases. The trim removed 5 bases at V and 0 bases at J, leaving 6 bases unmatched. The CDR3 covers 16 residues. CDR1 is SGHRS, CDR2 YFSETQ, per germline. The CDR3 is CASRIRTSGSTDTQYF. CDR3 nucleotide sequence: TGCGCCAGCAGGATTCGGACTAGCGGTAGCACAGATACGCAGTATTTT.

The chain employs TRBV7-2 and TRBJ2-3; D not certain. Trimming shortened V by 4 bases and J by 6 bases, and 8 bases separated the two germline ends. The germline V gene encodes CDR1 SGHTA and CDR2 FQGNSA. CDR3 size: 12 residues. CDR3 DNA sequence: TGTGCCAGCAGCTATAATCGGGATACGCAGTATTTT. It translates to CASSYNRDTQYF.

V usage is TRBV7-8 and J usage is TRBJ2-7; TRBD1 matches 8 bases. Germline V gene data show CDR1 as SGHVS and CDR2 as FQNEAQ. Trimming at V came to 1 base and at J to 2 bases, leaving 10 bases not matched to a gene. This CDR3 spans 17 amino acids. The CDR3 DNA reads TGTGCCAGCAGCTTAGTACGGCGACAGGGGATCCCCTACGAGCAGTACTTC. This gives the protein CASSLVRRQGIPYEQYF. Full variable domain (remainder filled in from reference TRBV7-8 and TRBJ2-7): GAGVSQSPRYKVAKRGQDVALRCDPISGHVSLFWYQQALGQGPEFLTYFQNEAQLDKSGLPSDRFFAERPEGSVSTLKIQRTQQEDSAVYLCASSLVRRQGIPYEQYFGPGTRLTVT.

The chain recombines TRBV5-1 with TRBJ2-5; TRBD1 matches at 8 bases. The CDR3 loop spans 14 amino acids. Per germline, CDR1 SGHRS and CDR2 YFSETQ. The ends lost 2 bases at V and 4 bases at J; junction bases unmatched: 4. DNA for the CDR3: TGCGCCAGCAGCTTTCGGACAGGGAGAGAGACCCAGTACTTC. Encoded protein: CASSFRTGRETQYF.

The chain's CDR3 is CASSLSRVANEKLFF. The CDR3 DNA is TGTGCCAGCAGCTTATCGCGGGTGGCTAATGAAAAACTGTTTTTT. This chain uses TRBV7-2 with TRBJ1-4; D gene ambiguous. Germline V gene data show CDR1 as SGHTA and CDR2 as FQGNSA. V lost 2 bases to trimming and J lost 3 bases, with 10 bases between them. The CDR3 runs 15 residues.

V gene TRBV5-6 combines with J gene TRBJ1-2, with D perhaps TRBD1 (5 bases). The V gene lost 4 bases and the J gene lost 0 bases, with 7 bases spanning the gap. Germline V lookup: CDR1 SGHDT, CDR2 YYEEEE. This CDR3 has 13 amino acids. CDR3 nucleotides: TGTGCCAGCAGCCTGACAGCTAACTATGGCTACACCTTC. This sequence encodes CASSLTANYGYTF.

The chain couples TRBV5-4 to TRBJ2-3, with a weak D call TRBD1 (6 bases). CDR3 size: 14 residues. Germline V gives CDR1 SGHNT, CDR2 YYREEE (reference sequence). Trimming took off 7 bases at V and 2 bases at J, with 14 bases between the two ends. In nucleotides, the CDR3 is TGTGCCAGCCAGGGGCAGGCGTCCACAGATACGCAGTATTTT. Its protein is CASQGQASTDTQYF.

The chain links TRBV27 to TRBJ1-1; TRBD1 is a possible D gene (6 bases). The germline gives CDR1 MNHEY, CDR2 SMNVEV (reference sequence). The ends were cut back, 4 bases at V and 1 base at J, with 13 bases in the middle. This CDR3 is 15 amino acids long. The CDR3 here is CASSSSGTPNTEAFF. The CDR3 nucleotides are TGTGCCAGCAGTTCGTCCGGGACACCGAACACTGAAGCTTTCTTT.

This clone occurred a few times. The chain carries TRBV19 and TRBJ2-7; 7 bases line up with TRBD1. CDR3 length: 13 residues. The V gene's germline CDR1 is LNHDA and CDR2 SQIVND (reference sequence). The junction had 6 bases not matched to a gene; V was cut back by 5 bases and J by 5 bases. CDR3 bases: TGTGCCAGTAGTGGTCACAGGGGCAACGAGCAGTACTTC. Translating gives CASSGHRGNEQYF.

The sample holds a few counts of this clone. J is TRBJ2-5 and V is TRBV2; 7 bases fit TRBD2. Germline V gene lookup returns CDR1 SNHLY and CDR2 FYNNEI. The ends lost 5 bases at V and 5 bases at J; junction bases unmatched: 8. The CDR3 runs 14 residues. CDR3 DNA: TGTGCCAGCAGTTGGGAGGTGGGGGGGGAGACCCAGTACTTC. The encoded protein is CASSWEVGGETQYF.

This clone was counted only a few times. The chain has TRBV27 and TRBJ2-1, with 7 bases fitting TRBD2. This CDR3 region has 15 residues. Losses at the gene ends were 5 bases for V and 3 bases for J; bases not matched to a gene: 7. Germline V gene data show CDR1 as MNHEY and CDR2 as SMNVEV (reference sequence). The CDR3 sequence: CASSPGTMNYNEQFF. As DNA, the CDR3 is TGTGCCAGCAGTCCCGGGACTATGAACTACAATGAGCAGTTCTTC.

V usage is TRBV6-5 and J usage is TRBJ1-1; TRBD1 might be the D (5 bases). The CDR3 extends over 14 amino acids. Trimming took 6 bases from V and 0 from J, leaving 11 bases between them. Germline assignment: CDR1 MNHEY and CDR2 SVGAGI. CDR3 nucleotide sequence: TGTGCCAGCAGCCAGGGAGGGGTGAACACTGAAGCTTTCTTT. Translated, it gives CASSQGGVNTEAFF.

The chain employs TRBV7-6 and TRBJ1-2, with 7 bases identical to TRBD1. After removal of 5 bases from V and 0 bases from J, the junction contained 3 bases not matched to a gene. The CDR3 consists of 14 residues. Per germline, CDR1 SGHVS and CDR2 FNYEAQ. The CDR3 protein is CASSPQGTNYGYTF. The CDR3 nucleotides read TGTGCCAGCAGCCCACAGGGGACTAACTATGGCTACACCTTC.

This chain connects TRBV29-1 to TRBJ1-3, with 10 bases identical to TRBD1. The length of the CDR3 is 14 residues. The trim removed 6 bases at V and 3 bases at J, leaving 5 bases unmatched. CDR1 SQVTM and CDR2 ANQGSEA come from the germline V gene. The CDR3 coding sequence is TGCAGCGTGACAGGGGGCGCGGTTGGAAACACCATATATTTT. It codes for CSVTGGAVGNTIYF.

V is TRBV7-3 and J is TRBJ1-1; TRBD1 matches at 7 bases. The CDR3 is 14 amino acids. The germline V gene has CDR1 SGHTA and CDR2 FQGTGA. Losses at the gene ends were 4 bases for V and 4 bases for J; bases not matched to a gene: 6. The CDR3 spells CASSSDDRATEAFF. The CDR3 bases are TGTGCCAGCAGCTCGGATGACAGGGCCACTGAAGCTTTCTTT.

The sample holds one count of this clone. The J gene is TRBJ2-7, the V gene TRBV6-6; weak D call: TRBD2 (5 bases). The CDR3 runs 15 residues. Trimming shortened V by 6 bases and J by 3 bases, and 18 bases separated the two germline ends. Germline assignment: CDR1 MNHNY and CDR2 SVGAGI (reference sequence). CDR3: CASRDPSISVYEQYF. In DNA, the CDR3 is TGTGCCAGCAGAGACCCTAGCATCTCAGTCTACGAGCAGTACTTC.

J is TRBJ2-3 and V is TRBV9; TRBD2 matches at 7 bases. The CDR3 runs to 15 residues. After removal of 4 bases from V and 2 bases from J, the junction contained 7 bases not matched to a gene. Germline CDR1 reads SGDLS; CDR2 reads YYNGEE. The CDR3 reads CASSNRGVNTDTQYF. In DNA form, the CDR3 reads TGTGCCAGCAGCAATCGGGGGGTAAACACAGATACGCAGTATTTT.

This clone was seen only a few times. This sequence joins TRBV4-3 and TRBJ2-1, with TRBD2 matching 7 bases. V lost 4 bases to trimming and J lost 5 bases; unmatched junction nucleotides: 11. This CDR3 is built from 16 residues. Germline CDR1 and CDR2: LGHNA and YSLEER. The CDR3 DNA is TGCGCCAGCAGCCTAGAAAAGGCGGGAGCTAACAATGAGCAGTTCTTC. This codes for CASSLEKAGANNEQFF.

J is TRBJ1-6 and V is TRBV15; tentative D call: TRBD1 (6 bases). In germline, CDR1 is LNHNV, CDR2 YYDKDF (reference sequence). Trimming stripped 8 bases from V and 4 bases from J, with 9 bases between. The length of the CDR3 is 13 residues. Here the CDR3 reads CATHQGYNSPLHF. The CDR3, as DNA: TGTGCCACCCACCAGGGGTATAATTCACCCCTCCACTTT.